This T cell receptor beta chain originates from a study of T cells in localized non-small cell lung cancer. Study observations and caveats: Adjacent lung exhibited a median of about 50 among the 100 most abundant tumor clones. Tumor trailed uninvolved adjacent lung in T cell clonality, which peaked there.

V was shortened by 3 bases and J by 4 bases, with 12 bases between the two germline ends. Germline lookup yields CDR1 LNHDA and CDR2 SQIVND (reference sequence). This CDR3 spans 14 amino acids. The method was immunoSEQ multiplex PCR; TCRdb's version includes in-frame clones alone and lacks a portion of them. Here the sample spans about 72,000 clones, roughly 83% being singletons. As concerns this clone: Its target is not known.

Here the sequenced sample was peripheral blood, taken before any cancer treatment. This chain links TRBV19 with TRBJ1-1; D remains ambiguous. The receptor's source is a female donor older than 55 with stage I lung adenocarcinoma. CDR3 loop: CASSMGGLGTEAFF. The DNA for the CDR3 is TGTGCCAGTAGTATGGGAGGGCTGGGCACTGAAGCTTTCTTT. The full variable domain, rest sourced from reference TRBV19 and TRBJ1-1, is DGGITQSPKYLFRKEGQNVTLSCEQNLNHDAMYWYRQDPGQGLRLIYYSQIVNDFQKGDIAEGYSVSREKKESFPLTVTSAQKNPTAFYLCASSMGGLGTEAFFGQGTRLTVV.